Presented here are 21 T cell receptor beta chains from one specimen sequenced in a study of cytomegalovirus exposure and HLA in healthy donors. The PCR had 60 Vbeta and 13 Jbeta primers. The repertoire was sequenced with immunoSEQ multiplex PCR; TCRdb's copy has only in-frame clones and lacks some. The sample includes 120,000 or so clones, approximately 80% of them seen just once. Sequenced input: PBMCs. These receptors came from a man aged 25-45 years in good health and CMV-seronegative.

This clone was seen a few times. This sequence joins TRBV2 and TRBJ1-4; perhaps TRBD1 as D (5 bases). This CDR3 is built from 14 residues. V lost 7 bases, J lost 4 bases, and 13 bases lay in between. From germline, CDR1 is SNHLY and CDR2 FYNNEI. This CDR3 is CASKQDLYNEKLFF. The CDR3 DNA reads TGTGCCAGCAAACAGGACCTCTATAATGAAAAACTGTTTTTT.

This clone came up once. Sequence at one end of the junction differs from germline and may be a read error. The rearrangement uses TRBV6-5 and TRBJ1-2; TRBD1 is a possible D gene (5 bases). The CDR3 length is 11 residues. Germline CDR1 reads MNHEY; CDR2 reads SVGAGI. The CDR3 sequence: CAIRQRRAYPF. CDR3 in DNA: TGTGCCATTAGACAGAGGAGGGCCTACCCCTTC.

This chain uses TRBV6-1 with TRBJ2-7, with 9 bases lining up with TRBD2. The V and J ends lost 5 bases and 5 bases, in that order; junction bases with no gene match: 4. Germline V gene data show CDR1 as MNHNS and CDR2 as SASEGT. CDR3 length: 13 amino acids. The CDR3 sequence is CASSPSGIHEQYF. Written as DNA, the CDR3 is TGTGCCAGCAGTCCTAGCGGGATTCACGAGCAGTACTTC.

This chain joins TRBV2 and TRBJ2-2; D is possibly TRBD1 (5 bases). The V gene's germline CDR1 is SNHLY and CDR2 FYNNEI. The V end was cut by 4 bases, the J end by 2 bases, with 8 bases between. This CDR3 comprises 14 residues. CDR3 in amino acids: CASSAQVNTGELFF. CDR3 sequence (DNA): TGTGCCAGCAGTGCACAGGTAAACACCGGGGAGCTGTTTTTT. The full variable domain, completed using reference TRBV2 and TRBJ2-2, is EPEVTQTPSHQVTQMGQEVILRCVPISNHLYFYWYRQILGQKVEFLVSFYNNEISEKSEIFDDQFSVERPDGSNFTLKIRSTKLEDSAMYFCASSAQVNTGELFFGEGSRLTVL.

The CDR3 DNA reads TGTGCCAGCAGTCCGAGACTAGCGGGATTGGGTGAGCAGTTCTTC. This sequence encodes CASSPRLAGLGEQFF. J is TRBJ2-1 and V is TRBV6-5; TRBD2 matches at 11 bases. The germline V gene has CDR1 MNHEY and CDR2 SVGAGI. Trimming at V came to 5 bases and at J to 9 bases, leaving 9 bases not matched to a gene. The CDR3 runs 15 residues.

This chain links TRBV29-1 with TRBJ2-7, with 7 bases that match TRBD2. CDR1 SQVTM and CDR2 ANQGSEA come from the germline V gene. This CDR3 has 12 residues. V gave up 6 bases and J gave up 2 bases; unmatched junction bases: 4. This chain's CDR3 is CSVRGDPYEQYF. CDR3 DNA sequence: TGCAGCGTACGGGGGGACCCCTACGAGCAGTACTTC.

The CDR3: CASSLASPYEQYF. The CDR3 bases are TGTGCCAGCAGCTTAGCATCCCCCTACGAGCAGTACTTC. The rearrangement joins TRBV11-2 to TRBJ2-7, with D unresolved. Germline CDR1 is SGHAT and CDR2 is FQNNGV. The CDR3 is 13 amino acids. The ends were cut back, 1 base at V and 2 bases at J, with 6 bases in the middle.

The chain joins TRBV7-8 to TRBJ1-4; 7 bases line up with TRBD1. This CDR3 is 14 amino acids long. Per the germline V gene, CDR1 is SGHVS and CDR2 is FQNEAQ. V lost 4 bases to trimming and J lost 6 bases; unmatched junction nucleotides: 5. The DNA of the CDR3 is TGTGCCAGCAGCTCAACCGGGACAGATGAAAAACTGTTTTTT. Amino acid sequence: CASSSTGTDEKLFF.

The chain recombines TRBV7-9 with TRBJ1-3, with D possibly matching TRBD1 (6 bases). Germline V gene data show CDR1 as SEHNR and CDR2 as FQNEAQ (reference sequence). The V end was cut by 5 bases, the J end by 0 bases, with 14 bases between. The CDR3 totals 16 residues. The chain's CDR3 is CASSPQGTSSGNTIYF. The CDR3 DNA follows: TGTGCCAGCAGCCCACAGGGTACGAGCTCTGGAAACACCATATATTTT.

V is TRBV30 and J is TRBJ2-5; TRBD2 might be the D (5 bases). The germline V gene encodes CDR1 GTSNPN and CDR2 SVGIG (reference sequence). This CDR3 spans 15 amino acids. V dropped 0 bases and J dropped 3 bases, with 14 bases sitting between them. CDR3 sequence: CAWSVYPGLEETQYF. DNA for the CDR3: TGTGCCTGGAGTGTCTACCCGGGATTGGAAGAGACCCAGTACTTC.

The chain recombines TRBV5-4 with TRBJ2-7; 8 bases agree with TRBD2. The germline CDR1 and CDR2 sequences are SGHNT and YYREEE (reference sequence). CDR3 length equals 14 residues. Unmatched junction bases numbered 7, after V lost 2 bases and J lost 6 bases. Written as DNA, the CDR3 is TGTGCCAGCAGCTTCGGGACTAGTGATGGCGAGCAGTACTTC. It is translated as CASSFGTSDGEQYF.

This clone was detected a few times. The chain uses TRBV6-5 and TRBJ2-2, with 8 nucleotides matching TRBD1. CDR1 and CDR2 from the germline V gene are MNHEY and SVGAGI. V gave up 2 bases and J gave up 7 bases; unmatched junction bases: 9. The CDR3 has 16 amino acids. For the CDR3, the DNA is TGTGCCAGCAGTTACGCAGGACAGGGACCAGTCGGGGAGCTGTTTTTT. Translating gives CASSYAGQGPVGELFF.

Written as DNA, the CDR3 is TGTGCCAGCAGCTCAGGACTAGCGGACTACAATGAGCAGTTCTTC. It specifies CASSSGLADYNEQFF. The chain carries TRBV11-3 and TRBJ2-1, with 10 bases aligning to TRBD2. The length of the CDR3 is 15 residues. Looked up from germline, CDR1 is SGHNT and CDR2 is YENEEA. Trimming took 4 bases from V and 3 from J; bases not matched to a gene: 3. Combining the CDR3 with reference TRBV11-3 and TRBJ2-1 gives the whole variable domain EAGVVQSPRYKIIEKKQPVAFWCNPISGHNTLYWYLQNLGQGPELLIRYENEEAVDDSQLPKDRFSAERLKGVDSTLKIQPAELGDSAVYLCASSSGLADYNEQFFGPGTRLTVL.

Worth noting for this clone: At the DNA level, this CDR3 is encoded by other sequences in the same sample as well. This chain links TRBV10-3 with TRBJ2-3; the D gene is possibly TRBD2 (6 bases). The CDR3 has 14 amino acids. Germline CDR1 and CDR2: ENHRY and SYGVKD. The V and J ends lost 4 bases and 2 bases respectively, with 10 bases between them. The CDR3, as DNA: TGTGCCATCAGTGTTGGGCGGGACACAGATACGCAGTATTTT. Translating it yields CAISVGRDTDTQYF.

This clone was picked up one time. The CDR3 is CASSLDLFLPAGAGSYTF. The CDR3 region has the DNA TGTGCCAGCAGCTTAGATTTGTTTTTGCCGGCAGGCGCCGGGAGCTACACCTTC. The J gene is TRBJ1-2, the V gene TRBV7-9; D unclear. Trimming pared 1 base from V and 9 bases from J, leaving 27 bases between. This CDR3 contains 18 residues. Germline CDR1 and CDR2: SEHNR and FQNEAQ (reference sequence).

The chain has TRBV9 and TRBJ2-7; D may be TRBD2 (5 bases). CDR1 is SGDLS and CDR2 is YYNGEE in the germline V gene. Trimming stripped 3 bases from V and 3 bases from J, with 16 bases between. There are 15 residues in the CDR3. In DNA form, the CDR3 reads TGTGCCAGCAGCGCTTTCAGCGGAGGAAACTACGAGCAGTACTTC. Residues: CASSAFSGGNYEQYF.

The chain joins TRBV7-2 to TRBJ1-2; D possibly corresponds to TRBD1 (5 bases). Germline loops: CDR1 SGHTA, CDR2 FQGNSA. The V and J ends lost 0 bases and 0 bases respectively, with 5 bases between them. CDR3 length: 14 amino acids. The CDR3 spells CASSLARANYGYTF. The CDR3 coding sequence is TGTGCCAGCAGCTTAGCCAGGGCTAACTATGGCTACACCTTC.

This chain uses TRBV7-6 with TRBJ2-2, with D possibly TRBD1 on 6 matching bases. CDR1 is SGHVS, CDR2 FNYEAQ, per germline. This CDR3 spans 18 amino acids. Trimming took off 1 base at V and 0 bases at J, with 15 bases between the two ends. The CDR3 bases are TGTGCCAGCAGCTTAGGTTCCAGGGGCTGGGCGAACACCGGGGAGCTGTTTTTT. It codes for CASSLGSRGWANTGELFF.

This chain links TRBV10-2 with TRBJ2-2, with 7 nucleotides matching TRBD2. The CDR3 length is 16 residues. Germline assignment: CDR1 WSHSY and CDR2 SAAADI. The junction had 7 bases not matched to a gene; V was cut back by 5 bases and J by 1 base. The CDR3 DNA follows: TGCGCCAGCAGTATATATAGCGGGCTGAACACCGGGGAGCTGTTTTTT. It codes for CASSIYSGLNTGELFF.

The chain employs TRBV19 and TRBJ2-7; 7 bases agree with TRBD2. CDR3 length: 12 residues. Trimming at V came to 3 bases and at J to 7 bases, leaving 3 bases not matched to a gene. CDR1 LNHDA and CDR2 SQIVND come from the germline V gene (reference sequence). The CDR3, as DNA: TGTGCCAGTAGTATTGGGAGGGAAGAGCAGTACTTC. Translated, it gives CASSIGREEQYF.

The rearrangement links TRBV4-3 to TRBJ2-2; no definite D call. This CDR3 has 15 amino acids. Germline V gives CDR1 LGHNA, CDR2 YSLEER. Trimming shortened V by 0 bases and J by 0 bases, and 5 bases separated the two germline ends. The CDR3 loop reads CASSQDSPNTGELFF. In DNA, the CDR3 is TGCGCCAGCAGCCAAGACTCCCCGAACACCGGGGAGCTGTTTTTT.